This note documents a single T cell receptor (beta chain) sequence. Its antigen is currently unknown. Each of the donors had roughly 9.1 milliliters of peripheral blood drawn into EDTA-treated Vacutainer tubes. Primers used in a second PCR of roughly 6 to 12 cycles were a sample-barcoded 5' primer and a J-beta primer mix. Each CDR3 protein is one row after TCRdb ran MiXCR on the 5' RACE reads. The table has roughly 1,300,000 distinct CDR3 sequences, 59% seen once. The data are from a study of blood T cells in healthy people across ages. Regarding the study as a whole: It was not known whether donors were CMV positive (a possible confounder of expanded clonotype changes). There were more naive CD4+ cells and higher diversity in long-lived donors than in aged donors. Investigators treated diversity estimates from one million T cells as underestimates.

With 4 bases removed from V and 1 base from J, the gap between germline ends came to 13 bases. The CDR3 is 15 amino acids. Per germline, CDR1 WSHSY and CDR2 SAAADI. Specimen: blood. The J gene is TRBJ2-5, the V gene TRBV10-2, with D possibly being TRBD2 (6 bases). The clonotype was recovered from a man aged 18 to 29 in good health. The CDR3 sequence is CASSAIRGSQETQYF. In DNA, the CDR3 is TGCGCCAGCAGTGCGATCCGGGGGTCCCAAGAGACCCAGTACTTC.